The 7 T cell receptor beta chains below come from one sample, sequenced in a study of Ad26.COV2.S vaccination and SARS-CoV-2 variants. The table came from immunoSEQ multiplex PCR; TCRdb's copy has only in-frame clones and leaves some out. The sample holds around 310,000 clones; 75% to 90% are singletons and the top ten take around 5.5%. Treatment meaning: around 19 received Ad26.COV2.S at low or high dose, single or two shots; roughly five received placebo; per-sample allocation not given. The samples date from day 63 after the first vaccine or placebo injection. The source material was peripheral blood, sampled in a trial of Ad26.COV2.S vaccine versus placebo. These receptors all stem from a person aged 18-65 years who received the Ad26.COV2.S COVID-19 vaccine or a placebo.

V usage is TRBV11-3 and J usage is TRBJ2-2; D unresolved. The CDR3 spans 13 residues. Trimming took off 7 bases at V and 0 bases at J, with 6 bases between the two ends. In germline, CDR1 is SGHNT, CDR2 YENEEA. The CDR3 DNA follows: TGTGCCAGCATGGCAGCGAACACCGGGGAGCTGTTTTTT. It codes for CASMAANTGELFF.

The chain recombines TRBV4-1 with TRBJ2-1; D possibly corresponds to TRBD1 (5 bases). V dropped 8 bases and J dropped 5 bases, with 19 bases sitting between them. Germline V gene lookup returns CDR1 MGHRA and CDR2 YSYEKL. The CDR3 has 15 amino acids. The CDR3 is CASRLRQGLDNEQFF. The CDR3 DNA sequence: TGCGCCAGCCGACTTCGGCAGGGCTTGGACAATGAGCAGTTCTTC.

The chain has TRBV12-3 or TRBV12-4 and TRBJ1-2; no reliable D call. The CDR3 is 13 residues long. V lost 6 bases and J lost 2, with 10 bases in between. DNA of the CDR3: TGTGCCAGCAGCTCGGAATCGAACTATGGCTACACCTTC. The encoded protein is CASSSESNYGYTF.

V is TRBV7-9 and J is TRBJ2-7, with 7 bases fitting TRBD1. CDR1 and CDR2 (germline): SEHNR, FQNEAQ (reference sequence). The CDR3 is 14 amino acids. The V segment lost 4 bases and the J segment 0 bases; nucleotides outside the gene matches: 3. CDR3 sequence: CASSYGDSSYEQYV. The CDR3 DNA reads as TGTGCCAGCAGCTACGGGGACAGCTCCTACGAGCAGTACGTC.

The CDR3 nucleotides are TGTGCCAGCAGTTTCGCACCAGACACTGAAGCTTTCTTT. It yields the protein CASSFAPDTEAFF. The chain carries TRBV27 and TRBJ1-1; D gene unclear. CDR3 length: 13 amino acids. Germline loops: CDR1 MNHEY, CDR2 SMNVEV (reference sequence). V lost 3 bases and J lost 3, with 8 bases in between.

A single count supports this clone. This rearrangement joins TRBV13 to TRBJ2-2; 11 positions match TRBD2. The CDR3 runs 17 residues. V lost 4 bases and J lost 4; bases outside the gene matches: 8. CDR1 and CDR2 from the germline V gene are PRHDT and FYEKMQ (reference sequence). The CDR3 region has the DNA TGTGCCAGCAGCTCGCCCAACGGACTAGCGGGCACCGGGGAGCTGTTTTTT. This translates into CASSSPNGLAGTGELFF.

The rearrangement uses TRBV19 and TRBJ2-7; tentatively, D is TRBD2 (7 bases). The length of the CDR3 is 14 residues. Trimming removed 5 bases at V and 3 bases at J, with 14 bases between. Germline values: CDR1 LNHDA, CDR2 SQIVND (reference sequence). The CDR3 DNA follows: TGTGCCAGTAGTTTACAGGGAGGGAACTACGAGCAGTACTTC. It encodes CASSLQGGNYEQYF.